This T cell receptor (beta chain) was recorded in a study of blood T cell repertoires in COVID-19. Looking at the study overall: Sites in the United States, Italy and Spain provided acute and convalescent COVID-19 samples. From T cells, B-cell-depleted T cells, or PBMCs came the material, which was cDNA or gDNA.

In the original processing: Estimation of nucleated cell counts relied on the amplification of reference gene primers. Profiling relied on immunoSEQ multiplex PCR, and the TCRdb table lists in-frame clones only, not all of them. The D gene and trimming were derived from the DNA, and the V and J assignments and clone size from that table. This sample yields approximately 140,000 clones, of which 80% to 90% are seen a single time; around two fifths belongs to the top ten. The receptor was derived from a human donor in a cohort sampled during active COVID-19. The sample taken for sequencing was peripheral blood.

CDR3 amino acids: CATSDTTGRSNYGYTF. In nucleotides, the CDR3 is TGTGCCACCAGTGATACCACAGGTAGATCTAACTATGGCTACACCTTC. The V gene is TRBV24-1, the J gene TRBJ1-2, with D possibly TRBD1 on 5 matching bases. The CDR3 is 16 amino acids. Trimming pared 3 bases from V and 0 bases from J, leaving 13 bases between. Germline V gene data show CDR1 as KGHDR and CDR2 as SFDVKD.